The 18 T cell receptor beta chains presented below share a single source sample, sequenced in a study of CD4 T cell repertoires in COVID-19. Measured with immunoSEQ multiplex PCR; TCRdb has only the in-frame clones, and not every one. Of 20,000 to 30,000 clones in the sample, about 93% were seen once. Sequencing was done directly on freshly isolated, uncultured memory T cells. The source was circulating follicular helper CD4+ T cells (cTfh) from blood, collected before the COVID-19 pandemic. These receptors were collected from a human donor who had COVID-19.

The rearrangement links TRBV5-1 to TRBJ2-7; D possibly corresponds to TRBD2 (5 bases). Germline CDR1 reads SGHRS; CDR2 reads YFSETQ. V was pared by 10 bases and J by 3 bases, with 23 bases between. CDR3 length equals 15 residues. The CDR3 sequence is CASARAPVANYEQYF. In nucleotides, the CDR3 is TGCGCCTCCGCGAGGGCTCCAGTGGCCAACTACGAGCAGTACTTC.

The rearrangement links TRBV4-2 to TRBJ1-1; tentatively, D is TRBD1 (5 bases). From germline, CDR1 is LGHNA and CDR2 YNFKEQ. The CDR3 has 17 residues. Trimming stripped 0 bases from V and 0 bases from J, with 14 bases between. The CDR3 loop reads CASSQEGLRTLNTEAFF. The CDR3 DNA reads TGTGCCAGCAGCCAAGAGGGACTCCGGACCTTGAACACTGAAGCTTTCTTT.

The V gene is TRBV10-3, the J gene TRBJ2-2; possibly TRBD1 for D (6 bases). V was shortened by 7 bases and J by 4 bases, with 16 bases between the two germline ends. The CDR3 is 15 residues long. Looked up from germline, CDR1 is ENHRY and CDR2 is SYGVKD. The CDR3 spells CAITSGTWGTGELFF. In DNA, the CDR3 is TGTGCCATCACCTCGGGGACATGGGGCACCGGGGAGCTGTTTTTT.

This sequence joins TRBV5-6 and TRBJ2-7, with 9 bases that match TRBD1. Germline CDR1 reads SGHDT; CDR2 reads YYEEEE. The trim removed 0 bases at V and 6 bases at J, leaving 7 bases unmatched. This CDR3 is 15 amino acids long. CDR3 DNA: TGTGCCAGCAGCTTGGTTGGGACAGGGCCATCCGAGCAGTACTTC. It specifies CASSLVGTGPSEQYF.

A few counts support this clone. The chain joins TRBV6-6 to TRBJ1-1, with TRBD1 identical over 8 bases. The germline V gene has CDR1 MNHNY and CDR2 SVGAGI (reference sequence). V lost 10 bases, J lost 5 bases, and 12 bases stayed unmatched. The CDR3 is 14 amino acids. As DNA, the CDR3 is TGTGCCATCAGGACGACAGGGGACTCTACTGAAGCTTTCTTT. This translates into CAIRTTGDSTEAFF.

In this sample, this clone turned up a few times. The chain joins TRBV7-3 to TRBJ2-7; D remains unclear. Deletions cut 5 bases from V and 4 bases from J, with 18 bases between. The CDR3 consists of 15 residues. Germline CDR1 is SGHTA and CDR2 is FQGTGA. CDR3: CASSPNRLTGYEQYF. The CDR3 DNA is TGTGCCAGCAGCCCGAATAGGCTGACCGGGTACGAGCAGTACTTC.

The chain uses TRBV28 and TRBJ1-2, with unresolved D. Trimming stripped 11 bases from V and 5 bases from J, with 18 bases between. This CDR3 is 13 amino acids long. In germline, CDR1 is MDHEN, CDR2 SYDVKM. In DNA, the CDR3 is TGTGCCGGGTCGGAGCGAGGCCGTTATGGCTACACCTTC. It codes for CAGSERGRYGYTF.

This sequence joins TRBV28 and TRBJ2-3, with 11 bases aligning to TRBD2. CDR3 length equals 17 residues. The germline V gene has CDR1 MDHEN and CDR2 SYDVKM. Trimming cost V 6 bases and J 7 bases; bases outside gene matches: 15. CDR3 residues: CASRSTLPGLAVHTQYF. The CDR3, as DNA: TGTGCCAGCAGATCGACACTTCCGGGACTAGCGGTGCATACGCAGTATTTT.

V is TRBV5-1 and J is TRBJ1-1, with 8 bases lining up with TRBD1. Trimming cost V 7 bases and J 1 base; bases outside gene matches: 3. CDR3 length: 13 residues. CDR1 SGHRS and CDR2 YFSETQ come from the germline V gene. The CDR3 DNA sequence: TGCGCCAGCGGGACAGGACAGAACACTGAAGCTTTCTTT. Translating it yields CASGTGQNTEAFF.

CDR3 loop: CASSLRLGTGSNEQFF. The DNA of the CDR3 is TGTGCCAGCAGTTTACGGTTAGGGACAGGGAGCAATGAGCAGTTCTTC. The V gene is TRBV27, the J gene TRBJ2-1; TRBD1 matches 9 bases. The germline V gene has CDR1 MNHEY and CDR2 SMNVEV (reference sequence). The CDR3 is made up of 16 amino acids. Unmatched junction bases numbered 8, after V lost 2 bases and J lost 6 bases.

The rearrangement joins TRBV19 to TRBJ1-3; unclear D gene. In germline, CDR1 is LNHDA, CDR2 SQIVND (reference sequence). V shed 7 bases and J shed 2 bases, with 12 bases lying between them. There are 14 residues in the CDR3. In DNA form, the CDR3 reads TGTGCCAGTACCAGGCGGGAAACTGGAAACACCATATATTTT. This codes for CASTRRETGNTIYF. Looking up the rest from reference TRBV19 and TRBJ1-3 gives the full variable domain: DGGITQSPKYLFRKEGQNVTLSCEQNLNHDAMYWYRQDPGQGLRLIYYSQIVNDFQKGDIAEGYSVSREKKESFPLTVTSAQKNPTAFYLCASTRRETGNTIYFGEGSWLTVV.

The chain recombines TRBV11-2 with TRBJ2-4, with 10 bases matching TRBD1. The CDR3 loop spans 16 amino acids. Germline V gene data show CDR1 as SGHAT and CDR2 as FQNNGV. Trimming took 0 bases from V and 8 from J; bases not matched to a gene: 7. The CDR3 DNA reads as TGTGCCAGCAGCTTAGAGGGCCGGGACAGGGGAGACATTCAGTACTTC. Protein: CASSLEGRDRGDIQYF.

This sequence joins TRBV6-6 and TRBJ2-4; no clear D. Trimming took off 3 bases at V and 0 bases at J, with 6 bases between the two ends. Per germline, CDR1 MNHNY and CDR2 SVGAGI (reference sequence). The CDR3 contains 14 residues. The CDR3: CASSYQVAKNIQYF. The DNA for the CDR3 is TGTGCCAGCAGTTATCAGGTAGCCAAAAACATTCAGTACTTC.

The rearrangement uses TRBV11-3 and TRBJ1-1; TRBD1 matches 10 bases. Germline V gene sequence: CDR1 SGHNT, CDR2 YENEEA. The CDR3 sequence is 15 residues long. The V and J ends lost 6 bases and 0 bases, in that order; junction bases with no gene match: 4. This CDR3 is CASSRDRGMNTEAFF. The CDR3 DNA reads as TGTGCCAGCAGTCGGGACAGGGGTATGAACACTGAAGCTTTCTTT.

V and J are TRBV7-2 and TRBJ1-2, with 7 positions matching TRBD1. The J segment lost 6 bases and the V segment lost 4 bases, leaving 8 bases of the junction unmatched. This CDR3 has 14 amino acids. Germline-derived CDR1 and CDR2 are SGHTA and FQGNSA. The CDR3 region is CASSSPTGMNGYTF. CDR3 sequence (DNA): TGTGCCAGCAGCTCCCCGACAGGGATGAATGGCTACACCTTC.

V is TRBV7-8 and J is TRBJ2-3, with TRBD2 as a possible D gene (5 bases). V gave up 6 bases and J gave up 3 bases, with 19 bases separating them. The germline CDR1 and CDR2 sequences are SGHVS and FQNEAQ. The CDR3 runs 16 residues. CDR3 protein: CASRGKAVLKTDTQYF. CDR3 coding DNA: TGTGCCAGCAGAGGCAAAGCGGTGCTAAAGACAGATACGCAGTATTTT.

The chain combines TRBV29-1 with TRBJ2-1; 10 nucleotides agree with TRBD1. The CDR3 spans 13 residues. Germline CDR1 SQVTM, CDR2 ANQGSEA. V was clipped by 7 bases and J by 10 bases; unmatched bases: 10. CDR3 sequence (DNA): TGCAGCGCCAGGGACAGGGGTCTGTACGAGCAGTTCTTC. Its translation: CSARDRGLYEQFF.

This chain joins TRBV7-2 and TRBJ1-2, with 9 positions matching TRBD1. Looked up from germline, CDR1 is SGHTA and CDR2 is FQGNSA. This CDR3 has 12 residues. V lost 5 bases and J lost 10; bases outside the gene matches: 5. DNA for the CDR3: TGTGCCAGCAGCCCGGGACAGGGATCCTACACCTTC. It translates to CASSPGQGSYTF.